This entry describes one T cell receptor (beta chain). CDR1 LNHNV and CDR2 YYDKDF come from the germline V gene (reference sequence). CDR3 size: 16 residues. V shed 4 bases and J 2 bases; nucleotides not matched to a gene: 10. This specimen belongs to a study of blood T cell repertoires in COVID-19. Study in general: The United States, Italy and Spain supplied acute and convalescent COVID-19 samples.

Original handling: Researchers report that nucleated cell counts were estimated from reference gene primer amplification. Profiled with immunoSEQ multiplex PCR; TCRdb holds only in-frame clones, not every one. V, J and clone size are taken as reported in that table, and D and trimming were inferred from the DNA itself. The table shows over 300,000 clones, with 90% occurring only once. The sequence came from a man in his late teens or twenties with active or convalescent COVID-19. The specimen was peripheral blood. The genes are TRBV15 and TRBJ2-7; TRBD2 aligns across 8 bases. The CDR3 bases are TGTGCCACCAGCAAGTCAGCGGGAGAGACGACCTACGAGCAGTACTTC. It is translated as CATSKSAGETTYEQYF.